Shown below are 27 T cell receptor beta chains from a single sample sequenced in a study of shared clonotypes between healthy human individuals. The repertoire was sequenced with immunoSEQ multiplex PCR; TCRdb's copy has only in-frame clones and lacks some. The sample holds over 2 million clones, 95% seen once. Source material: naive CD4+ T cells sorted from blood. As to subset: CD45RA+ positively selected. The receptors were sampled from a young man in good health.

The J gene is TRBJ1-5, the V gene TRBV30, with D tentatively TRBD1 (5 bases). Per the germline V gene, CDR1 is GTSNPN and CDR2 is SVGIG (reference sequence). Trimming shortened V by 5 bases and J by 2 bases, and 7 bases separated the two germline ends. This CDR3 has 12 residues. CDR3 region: CAWGGGNQPQHF. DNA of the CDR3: TGTGCCTGGGGGGGTGGCAATCAGCCCCAGCATTTT.

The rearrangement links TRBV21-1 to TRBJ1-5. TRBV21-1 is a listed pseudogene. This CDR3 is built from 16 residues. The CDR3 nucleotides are TGTGCCAGCAGCAAAGATGAGGGAGAGAGCAATCAGCCCCAGCATTTT. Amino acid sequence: CASSKDEGESNQPQHF.

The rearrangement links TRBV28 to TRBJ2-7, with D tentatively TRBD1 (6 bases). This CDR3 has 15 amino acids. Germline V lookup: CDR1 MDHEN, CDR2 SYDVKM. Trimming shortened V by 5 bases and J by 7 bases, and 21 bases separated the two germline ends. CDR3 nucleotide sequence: TGTGCCAGCAGTCCTGGACAGATCGGGTCTGGGGAGCAGTACTTC. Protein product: CASSPGQIGSGEQYF.

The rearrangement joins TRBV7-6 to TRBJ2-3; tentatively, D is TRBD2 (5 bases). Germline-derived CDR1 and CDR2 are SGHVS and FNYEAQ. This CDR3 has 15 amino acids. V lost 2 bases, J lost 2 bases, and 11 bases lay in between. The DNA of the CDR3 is TGTGCCAGCAGCTTACCTCGGGGAGACACAGATACGCAGTATTTT. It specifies CASSLPRGDTDTQYF.

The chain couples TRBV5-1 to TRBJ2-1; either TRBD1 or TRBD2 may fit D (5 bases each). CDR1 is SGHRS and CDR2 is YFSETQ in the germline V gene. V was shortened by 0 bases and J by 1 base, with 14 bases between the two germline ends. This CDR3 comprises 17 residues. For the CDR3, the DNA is TGCGCCAGCAGCTTGGGATATGGGACGCCTTCCTACAATGAGCAGTTCTTC. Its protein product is CASSLGYGTPSYNEQFF.

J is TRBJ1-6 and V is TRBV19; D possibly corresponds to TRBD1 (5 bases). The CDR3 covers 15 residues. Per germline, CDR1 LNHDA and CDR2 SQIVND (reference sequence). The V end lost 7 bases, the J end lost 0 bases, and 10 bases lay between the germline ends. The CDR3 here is CASTPDSSYNSPLHF. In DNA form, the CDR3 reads TGTGCCAGTACCCCCGACAGCTCCTATAATTCACCCCTCCACTTT.

The CDR3 DNA reads as TGTGCCAGCAGTGGCAGGGAGGGTCAGCCCCAGCATTTT. This sequence encodes CASSGREGQPQHF. V is TRBV27 and J is TRBJ1-5; D possibly corresponds to TRBD1 (5 bases). V was trimmed by 5 bases and J by 6 bases, leaving 11 bases between them. In germline, CDR1 is MNHEY, CDR2 SMNVEV (reference sequence). CDR3 length equals 13 residues.

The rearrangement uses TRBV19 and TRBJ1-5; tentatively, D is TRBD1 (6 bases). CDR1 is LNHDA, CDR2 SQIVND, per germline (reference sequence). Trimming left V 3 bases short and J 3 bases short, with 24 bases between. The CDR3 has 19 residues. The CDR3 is CASSIPPGHLTGPNQPQHF. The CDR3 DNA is TGTGCCAGTAGTATCCCGCCGGGACACCTAACGGGGCCCAATCAGCCCCAGCATTTT.

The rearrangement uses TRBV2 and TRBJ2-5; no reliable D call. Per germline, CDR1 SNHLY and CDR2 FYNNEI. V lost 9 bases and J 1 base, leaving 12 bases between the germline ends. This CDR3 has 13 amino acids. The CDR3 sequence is CASNPRIQETQYF. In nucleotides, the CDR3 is TGTGCCAGTAACCCCAGGATCCAAGAGACCCAGTACTTC.

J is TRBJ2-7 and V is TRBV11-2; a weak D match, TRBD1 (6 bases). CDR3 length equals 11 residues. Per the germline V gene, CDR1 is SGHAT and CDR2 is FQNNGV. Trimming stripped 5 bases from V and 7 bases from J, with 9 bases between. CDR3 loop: CASSLQGEQYF. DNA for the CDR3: TGTGCCAGCAGCCTACAGGGTGAGCAGTACTTC. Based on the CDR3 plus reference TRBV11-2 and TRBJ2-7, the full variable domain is EAGVAQSPRYKIIEKRQSVAFWCNPISGHATLYWYQQILGQGPKLLIQFQNNGVVDDSQLPKDRFSAERLKGVDSTLKIQPAKLEDSAVYLCASSLQGEQYFGPGTRLTVT.

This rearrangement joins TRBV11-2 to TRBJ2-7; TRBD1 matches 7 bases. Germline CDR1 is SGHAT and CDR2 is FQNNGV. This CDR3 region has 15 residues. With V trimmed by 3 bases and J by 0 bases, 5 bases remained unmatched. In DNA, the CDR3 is TGTGCCAGCAGCTTGGGACAGTTTTCCTCCTACGAGCAGTACTTC. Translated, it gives CASSLGQFSSYEQYF.

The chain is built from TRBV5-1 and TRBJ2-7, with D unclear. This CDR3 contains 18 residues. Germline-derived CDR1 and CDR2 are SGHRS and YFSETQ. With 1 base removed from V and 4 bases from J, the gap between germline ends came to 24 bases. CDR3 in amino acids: CASSLRKAAESVEYEQYF. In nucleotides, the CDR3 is TGCGCCAGCAGCTTGAGGAAGGCGGCCGAGAGTGTGGAGTACGAGCAGTACTTC. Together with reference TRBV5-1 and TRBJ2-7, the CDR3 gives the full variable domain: KAGVTQTPRYLIKTRGQQVTLSCSPISGHRSVSWYQQTPGQGLQFLFEYFSETQRNKGNFPGRFSGRQFSNSRSEMNVSTLELGDSALYLCASSLRKAAESVEYEQYFGPGTRLTVT.

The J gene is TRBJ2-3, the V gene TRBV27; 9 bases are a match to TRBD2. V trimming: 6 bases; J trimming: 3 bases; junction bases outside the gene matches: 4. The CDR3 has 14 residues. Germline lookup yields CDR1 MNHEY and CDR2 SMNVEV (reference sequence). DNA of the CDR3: TGTGCCAGCAGCCCCGCGGGGGGGACAGATACGCAGTATTTT. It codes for CASSPAGGTDTQYF.

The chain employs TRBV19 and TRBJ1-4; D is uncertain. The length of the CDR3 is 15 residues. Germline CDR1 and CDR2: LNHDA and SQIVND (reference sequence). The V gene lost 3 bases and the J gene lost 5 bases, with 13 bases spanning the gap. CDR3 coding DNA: TGTGCCAGTAGTATGTACCGGGCCACCAATGAAAAACTGTTTTTT. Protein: CASSMYRATNEKLFF.

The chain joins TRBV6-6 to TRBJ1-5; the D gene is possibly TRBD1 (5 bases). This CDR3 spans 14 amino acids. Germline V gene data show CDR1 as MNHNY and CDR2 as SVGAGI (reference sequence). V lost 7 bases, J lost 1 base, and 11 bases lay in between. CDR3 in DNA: TGTGCCAGCACCGATTGGGACAGCAATCAGCCCCAGCATTTT. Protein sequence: CASTDWDSNQPQHF.

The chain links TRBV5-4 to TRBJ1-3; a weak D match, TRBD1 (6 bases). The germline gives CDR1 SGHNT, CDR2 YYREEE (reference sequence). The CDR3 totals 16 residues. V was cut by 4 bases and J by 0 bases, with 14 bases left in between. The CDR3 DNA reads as TGTGCCAGCAGCCGCCGGGACATTAGCTCTGGAAACACCATATATTTT. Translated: CASSRRDISSGNTIYF.

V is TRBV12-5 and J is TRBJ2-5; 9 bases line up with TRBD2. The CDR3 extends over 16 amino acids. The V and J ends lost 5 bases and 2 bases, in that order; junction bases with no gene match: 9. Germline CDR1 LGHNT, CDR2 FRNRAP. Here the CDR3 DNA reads TGTGCTAGTGGTATACGGACTAGCGCCCAACAAGAGACCCAGTACTTC. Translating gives CASGIRTSAQQETQYF.

CDR3 residues: CAISESLDYNEQFF. DNA for the CDR3: TGTGCCATCAGTGAATCACTAGATTACAATGAGCAGTTCTTC. V and J are TRBV10-3 and TRBJ2-1, with D possibly being TRBD2 (5 bases). Germline CDR1 and CDR2: ENHRY and SYGVKD. The CDR3 has 14 amino acids. V lost 3 bases and J lost 4, with 10 bases in between.

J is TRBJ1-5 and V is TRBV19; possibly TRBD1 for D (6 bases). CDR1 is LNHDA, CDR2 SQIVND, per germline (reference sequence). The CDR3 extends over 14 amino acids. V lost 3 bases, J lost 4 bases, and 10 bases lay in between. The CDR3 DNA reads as TGTGCCAGTAGTATGACAGGACAAAATCAGCCCCAGCATTTT. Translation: CASSMTGQNQPQHF. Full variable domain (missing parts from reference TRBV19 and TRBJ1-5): DGGITQSPKYLFRKEGQNVTLSCEQNLNHDAMYWYRQDPGQGLRLIYYSQIVNDFQKGDIAEGYSVSREKKESFPLTVTSAQKNPTAFYLCASSMTGQNQPQHFGDGTRLSIL.

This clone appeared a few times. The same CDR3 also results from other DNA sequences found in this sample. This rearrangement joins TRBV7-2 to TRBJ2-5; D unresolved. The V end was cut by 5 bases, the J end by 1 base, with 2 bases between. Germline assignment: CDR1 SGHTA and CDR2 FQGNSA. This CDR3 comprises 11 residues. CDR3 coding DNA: TGTGCCAGCAGCCCCCAAGAGACCCAGTACTTC. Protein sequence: CASSPQETQYF.

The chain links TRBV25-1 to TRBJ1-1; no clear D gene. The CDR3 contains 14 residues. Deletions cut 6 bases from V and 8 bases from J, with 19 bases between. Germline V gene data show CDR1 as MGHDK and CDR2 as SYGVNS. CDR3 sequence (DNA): TGTGCCAGCAGGTGGGCCACCCCAGCGGGCGAAGCTTTCTTT. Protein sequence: CASRWATPAGEAFF.

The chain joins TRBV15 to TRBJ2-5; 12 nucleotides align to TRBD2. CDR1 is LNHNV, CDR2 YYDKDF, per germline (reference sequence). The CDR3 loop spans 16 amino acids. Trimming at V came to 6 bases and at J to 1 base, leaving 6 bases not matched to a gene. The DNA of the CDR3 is TGTGCCACCAGACCCCGACTAGCGGGGGCCCAAGAGACCCAGTACTTC. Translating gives CATRPRLAGAQETQYF.

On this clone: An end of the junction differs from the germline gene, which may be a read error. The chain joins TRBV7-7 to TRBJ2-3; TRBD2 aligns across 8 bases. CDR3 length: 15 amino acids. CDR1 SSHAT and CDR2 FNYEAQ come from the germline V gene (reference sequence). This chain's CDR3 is CASSSGLASTDTQYF. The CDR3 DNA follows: TGTGCTAGCAGCTCCGGACTAGCTAGCACAGATACGCAGTATTTT.

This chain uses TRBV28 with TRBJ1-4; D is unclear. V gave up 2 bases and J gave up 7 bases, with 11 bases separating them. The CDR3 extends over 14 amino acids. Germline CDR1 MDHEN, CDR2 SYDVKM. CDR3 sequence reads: CASSLVGDSEKLFF. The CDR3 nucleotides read TGTGCCAGCAGTTTAGTCGGGGATTCTGAAAAACTGTTTTTT.

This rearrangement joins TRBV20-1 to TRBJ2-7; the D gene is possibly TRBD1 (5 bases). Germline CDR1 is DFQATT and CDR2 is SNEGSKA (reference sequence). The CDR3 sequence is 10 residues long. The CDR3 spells CRAGQYEQYF. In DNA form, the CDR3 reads TGCAGGGCCGGACAATACGAGCAGTACTTC.

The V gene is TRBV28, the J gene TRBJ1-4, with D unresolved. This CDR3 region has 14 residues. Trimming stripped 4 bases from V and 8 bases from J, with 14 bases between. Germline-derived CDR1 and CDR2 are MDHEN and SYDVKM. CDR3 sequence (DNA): TGTGCCAGCAGTTCCTCCGGGAGGCGGGAAAAACTGTTTTTT. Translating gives CASSSSGRREKLFF.

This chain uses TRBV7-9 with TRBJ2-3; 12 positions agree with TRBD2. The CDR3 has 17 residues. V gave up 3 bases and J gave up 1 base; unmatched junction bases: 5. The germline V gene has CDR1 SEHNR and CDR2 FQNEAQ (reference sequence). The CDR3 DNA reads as TGTGCCAGCAGCTTCTTCCGGACTAGCGGGGGCACAGATACGCAGTATTTT. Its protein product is CASSFFRTSGGTDTQYF.